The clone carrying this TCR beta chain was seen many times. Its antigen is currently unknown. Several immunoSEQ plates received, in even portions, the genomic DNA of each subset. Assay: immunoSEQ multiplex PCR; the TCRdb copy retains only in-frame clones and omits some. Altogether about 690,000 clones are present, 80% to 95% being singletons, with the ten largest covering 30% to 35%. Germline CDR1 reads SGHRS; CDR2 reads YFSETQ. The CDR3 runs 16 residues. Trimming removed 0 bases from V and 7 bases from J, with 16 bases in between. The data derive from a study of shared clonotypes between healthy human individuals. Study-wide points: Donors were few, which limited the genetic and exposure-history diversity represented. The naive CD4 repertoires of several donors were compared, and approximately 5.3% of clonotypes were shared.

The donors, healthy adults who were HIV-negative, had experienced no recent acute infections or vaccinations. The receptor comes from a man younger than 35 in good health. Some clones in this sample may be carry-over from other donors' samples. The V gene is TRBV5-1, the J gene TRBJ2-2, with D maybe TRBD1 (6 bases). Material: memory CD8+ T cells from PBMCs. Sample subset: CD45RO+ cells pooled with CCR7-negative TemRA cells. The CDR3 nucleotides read TGCGCCAGCAGCTTGGCCGGGACAACGAGGGGCGGGGAGCTGTTTTTT. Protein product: CASSLAGTTRGGELFF.